Below are 15 T cell receptor beta chains sequenced from a single sample in a study of T cell responses to AZD1222 COVID-19 vaccine. Generated by immunoSEQ multiplex PCR, the TCRdb table keeps only in-frame clones and is missing some. Among about 54,000 clones listed, more than 80% were seen once. Material: peripheral blood, obtained on day 0 of AZD1222 vaccination. The receptors here all came from an adult in good health.

The genes are TRBV4-1 and TRBJ2-7, with TRBD1 as a possible D gene (6 bases). Germline V gives CDR1 MGHRA, CDR2 YSYEKL. The V gene lost 2 bases and the J gene lost 4 bases, with 9 bases spanning the gap. The CDR3 consists of 13 residues. The CDR3 DNA reads TGCGCCAGCAGCCAATGGGACAAATACGAGCAGTACTTC. This codes for CASSQWDKYEQYF.

In this sample, this clone turned up once. The J gene is TRBJ2-5, the V gene TRBV5-4, with 9 bases identical to TRBD2. This CDR3 comprises 14 residues. V was pared by 4 bases and J by 5 bases, with 6 bases of the junction left unmatched. Germline CDR1 SGHNT, CDR2 YYREEE (reference sequence). Written as DNA, the CDR3 is TGTGCCAGCAGCACGGGACTAGCCTCGGAGACCCAGTACTTC. This encodes CASSTGLASETQYF.

V is TRBV15 and J is TRBJ2-7, with D unresolved. The CDR3 consists of 14 residues. The germline V gene encodes CDR1 LNHNV and CDR2 YYDKDF (reference sequence). V dropped 3 bases and J dropped 3 bases, with 12 bases sitting between them. DNA for the CDR3: TGTGCCACCAGCAGGGATCGCGGCCGCTACGAGCAGTACTTC. Protein: CATSRDRGRYEQYF.

V and J are TRBV25-1 and TRBJ2-1; D might be TRBD1 or TRBD2, each matching 6 bases. Trimming removed 4 bases from V and 0 bases from J, with 16 bases in between. Germline CDR1 is MGHDK and CDR2 is SYGVNS. This CDR3 spans 17 amino acids. CDR3 nucleotides: TGTGCCAGCAGTGGGGGGCTCGGGCGGGGCTCCTACAATGAGCAGTTCTTC. Translating it yields CASSGGLGRGSYNEQFF.

The V and J genes are TRBV4-1 and TRBJ1-4, with TRBD1 matching 9 bases. CDR3 length: 15 residues. V shed 5 bases, J shed 2 bases, and the junction held 3 bases outside the gene matches. From germline, CDR1 is MGHRA and CDR2 YSYEKL. CDR3 loop: CASSGQGYTNEKLFF. The DNA of the CDR3 is TGCGCCAGCAGCGGACAGGGGTACACTAATGAAAAACTGTTTTTT.

The chain employs TRBV3-1 (or the pseudogene TRBV3-2) and TRBJ1-2, with 7 bases identical to TRBD1. Losses at the gene ends were 1 base for V and 4 bases for J; bases not matched to a gene: 15. This CDR3 comprises 18 residues. The V gene's germline CDR1 is LGHDT and CDR2 YNNKEL (reference sequence). CDR3 loop: CASSQGINRGGLGYGYTF. CDR3 sequence (DNA): TGTGCCAGCAGCCAAGGGATTAACAGGGGCGGTTTGGGCTATGGCTACACCTTC.

The J gene is TRBJ1-2, the V gene TRBV6-5; D remains ambiguous. This CDR3 is built from 13 residues. The V end lost 6 bases, the J end lost 2 bases, and 10 bases lay between the germline ends. Germline V CDR1 and CDR2: MNHEY, SVGAGI. The CDR3 loop is CASSQGRNYGYTF. The CDR3 region has the DNA TGTGCCAGCAGCCAAGGACGGAACTATGGCTACACCTTC.

This clone showed up just once. The rearrangement joins TRBV19 to TRBJ2-7; the D is unclear. The CDR3 spans 12 residues. The V gene's germline CDR1 is LNHDA and CDR2 SQIVND (reference sequence). V was shortened by 5 bases and J by 3 bases, with 8 bases between the two germline ends. The CDR3 DNA reads TGTGCCAGTAGTTCGGATCGCTACGAGCAGTACTTC. Its protein product is CASSSDRYEQYF.

This sequence joins TRBV18 and TRBJ1-3; 8 bases line up with TRBD1. Germline CDR1 is KGHSH and CDR2 is LQKENI. The J segment lost 5 bases and the V segment lost 8 bases, leaving 11 bases of the junction unmatched. The CDR3 extends over 15 amino acids. The CDR3 loop is CASTYGQGARNTIYF. CDR3 sequence (DNA): TGTGCCAGCACCTATGGACAGGGCGCTCGAAACACCATATATTTT.

The genes are TRBV7-9 and TRBJ1-2; no firm D call. The CDR3 is made up of 11 amino acids. Trimming removed 5 bases from V and 14 bases from J, with 15 bases in between. Germline CDR1 and CDR2: SEHNR and FQNEAQ (reference sequence). The CDR3 DNA reads TGTGCCAGCAGCATCCAGCAGCGGGAAACCTTC. It codes for CASSIQQRETF.

V gene TRBV10-3 combines with J gene TRBJ1-2; the D gene is possibly TRBD1 (6 bases). Germline CDR1 ENHRY, CDR2 SYGVKD. V was shortened by 0 bases and J by 5 bases, with 16 bases between the two germline ends. This CDR3 contains 16 residues. CDR3 region: CAISESSGGAGYGYTF. The CDR3 nucleotides are TGTGCCATCAGTGAGTCCTCTGGGGGCGCCGGATATGGCTACACCTTC.

This chain links TRBV27 with TRBJ2-7; D call uncertain. The CDR3 is 13 amino acids. V lost 4 bases and J 3 bases, leaving 10 bases between the germline ends. Germline V gives CDR1 MNHEY, CDR2 SMNVEV (reference sequence). The CDR3 DNA reads TGTGCCAGCAGTTCGACCCGGGTCTACGAGCAGTACTTC. Translating gives CASSSTRVYEQYF.

Here the CDR3 DNA reads TGTGCCAGCAGCCAAGATAAGGGACTCAACGAGCAGTACTTC. Residues: CASSQDKGLNEQYF. The rearrangement links TRBV3-1 (or the pseudogene TRBV3-2) to TRBJ2-7, with D possibly TRBD2 on 6 matching bases. This CDR3 is 14 amino acids long. CDR1 and CDR2 (germline): LGHDT, YNNKEL (reference sequence). Trimming took 0 bases from V and 5 from J, leaving 11 bases between them.

The J gene is TRBJ2-5, the V gene TRBV19, with 7 bases that match TRBD1. This CDR3 comprises 16 residues. J was trimmed by 10 bases and V by 0 bases; bases with no gene match: 14. Germline V CDR1 and CDR2: LNHDA, SQIVND (reference sequence). The CDR3 DNA sequence: TGTGCCAGTAGTATAGATTTTGAGACAGGGAAACGGTACCAGTACTTC. This translates into CASSIDFETGKRYQYF. Full variable domain (missing parts from reference TRBV19 and TRBJ2-5): DGGITQSPKYLFRKEGQNVTLSCEQNLNHDAMYWYRQDPGQGLRLIYYSQIVNDFQKGDIAEGYSVSREKKESFPLTVTSAQKNPTAFYLCASSIDFETGKRYQYFGPGTRLLVL.

The gene calls are TRBV28 and TRBJ2-5, with 9 bases matching TRBD2. V lost 6 bases, J lost 2 bases, and 4 bases stayed unmatched. This CDR3 comprises 14 residues. Germline loops: CDR1 MDHEN, CDR2 SYDVKM. The CDR3 coding sequence is TGTGCCAGCAGCTCGACTAGCGGACAAGAGACCCAGTACTTC. This encodes CASSSTSGQETQYF.